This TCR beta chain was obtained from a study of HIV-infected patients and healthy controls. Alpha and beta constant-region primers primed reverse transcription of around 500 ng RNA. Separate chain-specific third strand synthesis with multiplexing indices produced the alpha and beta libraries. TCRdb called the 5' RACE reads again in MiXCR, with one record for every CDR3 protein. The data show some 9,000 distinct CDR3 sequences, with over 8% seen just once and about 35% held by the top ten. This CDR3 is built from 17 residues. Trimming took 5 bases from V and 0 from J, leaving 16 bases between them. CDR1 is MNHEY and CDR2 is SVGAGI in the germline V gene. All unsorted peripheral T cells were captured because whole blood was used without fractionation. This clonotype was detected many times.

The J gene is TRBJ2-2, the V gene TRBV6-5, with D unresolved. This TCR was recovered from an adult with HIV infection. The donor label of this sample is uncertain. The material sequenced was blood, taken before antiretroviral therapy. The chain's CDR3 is CASSNPWGSTNTGELFF. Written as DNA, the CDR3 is TGTGCCAGCAGTAACCCCTGGGGTAGCACGAACACCGGGGAGCTGTTTTTT.